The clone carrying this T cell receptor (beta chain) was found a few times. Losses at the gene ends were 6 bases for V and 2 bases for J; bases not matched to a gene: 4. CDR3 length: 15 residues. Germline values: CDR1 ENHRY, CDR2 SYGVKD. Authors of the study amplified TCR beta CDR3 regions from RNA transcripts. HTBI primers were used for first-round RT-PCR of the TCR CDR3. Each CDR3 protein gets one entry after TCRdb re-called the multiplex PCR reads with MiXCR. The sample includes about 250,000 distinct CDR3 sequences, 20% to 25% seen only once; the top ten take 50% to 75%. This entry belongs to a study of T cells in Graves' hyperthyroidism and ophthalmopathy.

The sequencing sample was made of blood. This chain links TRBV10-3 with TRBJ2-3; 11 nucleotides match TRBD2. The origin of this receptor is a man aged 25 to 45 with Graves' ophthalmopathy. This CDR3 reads CAIRGTSGYTDTQYF. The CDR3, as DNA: TGTGCCATCAGAGGGACTAGCGGATACACAGATACGCAGTATTTT.